This T cell receptor beta chain is from a study of cytomegalovirus exposure and HLA in healthy donors. This clone was observed once. The PCR ran on 60 Vbeta and 13 Jbeta primers. Sequenced by immunoSEQ multiplex PCR; TCRdb stores in-frame clones only, minus some. Of under 200,000 clones in the sample, about four fifths are singletons; the top ten hold over 1.5%. This CDR3 is built from 12 residues. Trimming stripped 3 bases from V and 7 bases from J, with 10 bases between. Germline loops: CDR1 SQVTM, CDR2 ANQGSEA. Sequenced material: PBMCs. The clonotype was recovered from a man aged 35-49 years in good health and CMV-seropositive. The chain employs TRBV29-1 and TRBJ2-1, with D uncertain. The CDR3 DNA sequence: TGCAGCGTTGACTCCCGGGTTAATGAGCAGTTCTTC. This encodes CSVDSRVNEQFF.